What follows describes a single T cell receptor (beta chain). This sample was taken from a study of blood T cell repertoires in COVID-19. The germline V gene encodes CDR1 SGDLS and CDR2 YYNGEE. The ends were cut back, 5 bases at V and 6 bases at J, with 17 bases in the middle. The length of the CDR3 is 14 residues. The protocol was immunoSEQ multiplex PCR, while the TCRdb copy is restricted to in-frame clones and leaves out a portion. This sample has under 300,000 clones, with about four fifths found just once. All recovered Cohort 3 donors got two negative PCRs, got clearance, or saw symptom resolution.

Sequenced sample: PBMCs or T cells enriched from blood (not recorded which). The gene calls are TRBV9 and TRBJ1-2, with a weak D call TRBD1 (6 bases). This clonotype originated in a man between 45 and 60 years old who had recovered from COVID-19. The CDR3 reads CASREPGTIHGYTF. The CDR3 DNA reads TGTGCCAGCAGGGAACCAGGGACAATCCATGGCTACACCTTC. Full variable domain (outside the CDR3, taken from reference TRBV9 and TRBJ1-2): DSGVTQTPKHLITATGQRVTLRCSPRSGDLSVYWYQQSLDQGLQFLIQYYNGEERAKGNILERFSAQQFPDLHSELNLSSLELGDSALYFCASREPGTIHGYTFGSGTRLTVV.